This entry features one TCR beta chain sequence. The sample belongs to a study of monozygotic twins with inflammatory bowel disease. TCRdb re-called the 5' RACE reads and shows each CDR3 protein once, DNA omitted. This sample carries some 400,000 distinct CDR3 sequences, with 2% to 3% going to the ten biggest clones. Germline CDR1 reads SGHAT; CDR2 reads FQNNGV. This CDR3 has 15 residues. The chain links TRBV11-2 to TRBJ1-5; without DNA, the TCRdb call of TRBD1 cannot be checked. This sequence was found in a human donor with ulcerative colitis or Crohn's disease, or a healthy co-twin of an affected twin (not recorded which). Sequencing was carried out using blood. The CDR3 spells CASSLGGTGISAQHF.